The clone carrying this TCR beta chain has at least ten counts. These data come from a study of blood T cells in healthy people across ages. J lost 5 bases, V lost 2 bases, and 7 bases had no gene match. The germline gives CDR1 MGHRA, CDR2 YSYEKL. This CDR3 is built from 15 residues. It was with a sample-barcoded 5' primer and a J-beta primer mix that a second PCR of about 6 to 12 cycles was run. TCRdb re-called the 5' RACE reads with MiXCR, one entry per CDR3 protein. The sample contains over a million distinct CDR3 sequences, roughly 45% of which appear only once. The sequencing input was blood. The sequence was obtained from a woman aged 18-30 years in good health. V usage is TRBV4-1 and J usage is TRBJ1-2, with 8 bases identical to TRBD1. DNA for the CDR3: TGCGCCAGCAGCCAACCCGGACAGGGTGATTATGGCTACACCTTC. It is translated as CASSQPGQGDYGYTF.